The 10 T cell receptor beta chains listed next were all sequenced from one sample in a study of neurological immune-mediated disorders. TCRdb used MiXCR to reprocess the 5' RACE reads, holding one entry per CDR3 protein. The repertoire holds 55,000 to 70,000 distinct CDR3 sequences, about an eighth seen once, with approximately 1.8% in the top ten. Material for sequencing was PBMCs. These receptors were collected from a man in his sixties in good health.

This clonotype was counted ten times or more. The V gene is TRBV27, the J gene TRBJ2-4, with 11 bases identical to TRBD1. Germline loops: CDR1 MNHEY, CDR2 SMNVEV (reference sequence). The CDR3 loop spans 17 amino acids. The junction had 8 bases not matched to a gene; V was cut back by 5 bases and J by 2 bases. This chain's CDR3 is CASSPSRTGGSKNIQYF. In nucleotides, the CDR3 is TGTGCCAGCAGTCCCTCCCGGACAGGGGGCTCCAAAAACATTCAGTACTTC.

This clonotype has a count of ten or more. V is TRBV7-8 and J is TRBJ2-1, with D perhaps matching TRBD1 (6 bases). Germline V gene sequence: CDR1 SGHVS, CDR2 FQNEAQ. The ends were cut back, 7 bases at V and 7 bases at J, with 17 bases in the middle. The CDR3 spans 14 residues. The CDR3 DNA reads as TGTGCCAGCACCTCACAGGGCATCTGGAATGAGCAGTTCTTC. Translated: CASTSQGIWNEQFF.

This clonotype was counted ten times or more. This rearrangement joins TRBV3-1 to TRBJ1-4; D unclear. Trimming cost V 4 bases and J 13 bases, with 16 bases left between them. Per the germline V gene, CDR1 is LGHDT and CDR2 is YNNKEL (reference sequence). The CDR3 length is 13 residues. CDR3 sequence reads: CASSPQASSGLFF. The CDR3 DNA reads as TGTGCCAGCAGCCCCCAAGCTTCTTCTGGACTGTTTTTT.

This clonotype was counted at least ten times. This chain links TRBV29-1 with TRBJ1-1; D gene unclear. Germline-derived CDR1 and CDR2 are SQVTM and ANQGSEA. The CDR3 runs to 15 residues. The V end lost 2 bases, the J end lost 2 bases, and 15 bases lay between the germline ends. CDR3 nucleotide sequence: TGCAGCGTTGAACCTCCAACCGGGCCAAACACTGAAGCTTTCTTT. As protein: CSVEPPTGPNTEAFF.

This clonotype showed up many times. The chain joins TRBV6-2 or TRBV6-3 to TRBJ1-1, with D perhaps TRBD1 (5 bases). CDR1 and CDR2 (germline): MNHEY, SVGEGT. CDR3 length equals 15 residues. The V and J ends lost 5 bases and 4 bases respectively, with 17 bases between them. The CDR3: CASSPRTSGSTEAFF. Written as DNA, the CDR3 is TGTGCCAGCAGTCCTCGGACATCAGGGAGCACTGAAGCTTTCTTT.

The table lists this clonotype with a few counts. The V gene is TRBV20-1, the J gene TRBJ2-5; 9 positions agree with TRBD1. The junction had 24 bases not matched to a gene; V was cut back by 2 bases and J by 5 bases. Germline V gene sequence: CDR1 DFQATT, CDR2 SNEGSKA (reference sequence). CDR3 length: 20 amino acids. This CDR3 is CSARLPPGTGRFLGVETQYF. DNA for the CDR3: TGCAGTGCTAGACTACCACCTGGGACAGGGCGATTTTTAGGAGTGGAGACCCAGTACTTC.

J is TRBJ2-3 and V is TRBV10-1; D call uncertain. The CDR3 totals 13 residues. The germline V and J ends were trimmed by 2 bases and 1 base, with 4 bases remaining between them. The germline CDR1 and CDR2 sequences are WNHNN and SYGVQD (reference sequence). The CDR3 spells CASSEAGTDTQYF. The CDR3 DNA reads as TGCGCCAGCAGTGAGGCGGGCACAGATACGCAGTATTTT.

This clonotype was seen at least ten times. CDR3 in DNA: TGCGCCAGCAAAATGGGGGAGGGGAACACTGAAGCTTTCTTT. Protein sequence: CASKMGEGNTEAFF. The chain joins TRBV5-1 to TRBJ1-1, with a tentative D call TRBD1 (5 bases). V lost 6 bases to trimming and J lost 1 base, with 13 bases between them. The CDR3 extends over 14 amino acids. CDR1 is SGHRS and CDR2 is YFSETQ in the germline V gene.

This clonotype was recorded at least ten times. V usage is TRBV5-1 and J usage is TRBJ2-2; a weak D match, TRBD2 (5 bases). Germline V lookup: CDR1 SGHRS, CDR2 YFSETQ. CDR3 size: 14 residues. V gave up 5 bases and J gave up 6 bases, with 14 bases separating them. The CDR3, as DNA: TGCGCCAGCAGTTCATCCCAACTAGCCGGGGAGCTGTTTTTT. This translates into CASSSSQLAGELFF. The whole variable domain, filled in from reference TRBV5-1 and TRBJ2-2, reads KAGVTQTPRYLIKTRGQQVTLSCSPISGHRSVSWYQQTPGQGLQFLFEYFSETQRNKGNFPGRFSGRQFSNSRSEMNVSTLELGDSALYLCASSSSQLAGELFFGEGSRLTVL.

In the case of this clonotype: Since a much larger clone is just one base distant, this may be a read error. This chain uses TRBV5-1 with TRBJ1-2; 8 bases align to TRBD1. Trimming cost V 4 bases and J 6 bases; bases outside gene matches: 5. The CDR3 extends over 13 amino acids. The germline CDR1 and CDR2 sequences are SGHRS and YFSETQ. CDR3 loop: CASSPQGEDGYTF. The DNA for the CDR3 is TGCGCCAGCAGCCCACAGGGGGAGGATGGCTACACCTTC.